The present TCR beta chain was sequenced within a study of blood T cell repertoires in COVID-19. Sequenced by immunoSEQ multiplex PCR; TCRdb stores in-frame clones only, minus some. The table has some 240,000 clones, around nine tenths seen once. J gave up 0 bases and V 6 bases, and 5 bases lay outside the gene matches. The CDR3 has 16 residues. Germline-derived CDR1 and CDR2 are SGDLS and YYNGEE. J is TRBJ2-3 and V is TRBV9, with TRBD2 matching 12 bases. Sequencing input: peripheral blood. The clonotype originates from a man between 60 and 70 years old with COVID-19, enrolled during active disease. The CDR3 DNA follows: TGTGCCAGCACTAGGACTAGCGGGGTTAGCACAGATACGCAGTATTTT. Protein product: CASTRTSGVSTDTQYF.